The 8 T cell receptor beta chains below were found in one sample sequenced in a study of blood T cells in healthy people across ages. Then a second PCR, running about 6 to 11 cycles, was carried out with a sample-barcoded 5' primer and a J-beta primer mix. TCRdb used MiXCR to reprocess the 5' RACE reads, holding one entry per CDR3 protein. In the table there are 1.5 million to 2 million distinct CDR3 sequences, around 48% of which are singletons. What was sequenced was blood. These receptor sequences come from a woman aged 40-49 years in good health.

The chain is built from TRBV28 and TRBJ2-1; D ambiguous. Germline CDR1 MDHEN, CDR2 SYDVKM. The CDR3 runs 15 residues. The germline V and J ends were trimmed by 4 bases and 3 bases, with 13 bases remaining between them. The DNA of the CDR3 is TGTGCCAGCAGTTCCTCGTGGGAAGGCTACAATGAGCAGTTCTTC. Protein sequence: CASSSSWEGYNEQFF.

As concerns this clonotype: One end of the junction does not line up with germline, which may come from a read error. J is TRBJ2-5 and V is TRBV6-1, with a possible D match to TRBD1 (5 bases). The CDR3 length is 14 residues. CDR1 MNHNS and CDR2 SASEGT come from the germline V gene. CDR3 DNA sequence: TGTGCCAGCAGTCCTACAGGATACCAAGAGGCCCAGTACTTC. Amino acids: CASSPTGYQEAQYF.

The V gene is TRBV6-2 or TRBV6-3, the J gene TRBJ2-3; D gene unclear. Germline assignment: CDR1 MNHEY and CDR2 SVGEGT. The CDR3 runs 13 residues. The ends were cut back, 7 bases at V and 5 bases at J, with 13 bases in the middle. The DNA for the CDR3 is TGTGCCAGCACTAACCGAGGTCGAGATACGCAGTATTTT. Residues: CASTNRGRDTQYF.

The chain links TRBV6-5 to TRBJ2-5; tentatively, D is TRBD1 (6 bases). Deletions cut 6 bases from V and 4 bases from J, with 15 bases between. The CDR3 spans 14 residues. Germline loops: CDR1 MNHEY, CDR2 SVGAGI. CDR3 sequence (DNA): TGTGCCAGCAGACGTACGTACAGGGCAGAGACCCAGTACTTC. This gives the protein CASRRTYRAETQYF.

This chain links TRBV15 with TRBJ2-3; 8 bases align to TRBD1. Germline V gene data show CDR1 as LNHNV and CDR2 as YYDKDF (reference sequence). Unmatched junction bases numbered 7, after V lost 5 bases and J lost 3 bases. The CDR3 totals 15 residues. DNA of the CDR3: TGTGCCACCAGCCTCCGACAGGGGATTACAGATACGCAGTATTTT. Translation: CATSLRQGITDTQYF. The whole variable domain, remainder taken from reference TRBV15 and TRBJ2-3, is DAMVIQNPRYQVTQFGKPVTLSCSQTLNHNVMYWYQQKSSQAPKLLFHYYDKDFNNEADTPDNFQSRRPNTSFCFLDIRSPGLGDTAMYLCATSLRQGITDTQYFGPGTRLTVL.

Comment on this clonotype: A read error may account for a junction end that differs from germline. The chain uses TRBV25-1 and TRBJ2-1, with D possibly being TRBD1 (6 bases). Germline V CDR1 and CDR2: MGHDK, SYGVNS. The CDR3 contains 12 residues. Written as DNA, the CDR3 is TGTGCCAGCAGCGGACAGCACAATAAGCAGTTCTTC. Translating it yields CASSGQHNKQFF.

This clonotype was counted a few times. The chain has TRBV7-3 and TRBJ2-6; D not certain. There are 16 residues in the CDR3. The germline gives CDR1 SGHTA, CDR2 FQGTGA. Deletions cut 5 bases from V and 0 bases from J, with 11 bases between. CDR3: CASSQDLNSGANVLTF. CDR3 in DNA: TGTGCCAGCAGCCAGGACCTTAACTCTGGGGCCAACGTCCTGACTTTC.

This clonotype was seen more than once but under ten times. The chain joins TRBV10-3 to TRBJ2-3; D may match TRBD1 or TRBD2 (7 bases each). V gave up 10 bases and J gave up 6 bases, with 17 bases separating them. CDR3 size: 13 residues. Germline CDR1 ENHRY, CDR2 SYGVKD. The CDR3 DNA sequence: TGTGCCACAGGGGGGGCTTTGCGTGATACGCAGTATTTT. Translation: CATGGALRDTQYF.